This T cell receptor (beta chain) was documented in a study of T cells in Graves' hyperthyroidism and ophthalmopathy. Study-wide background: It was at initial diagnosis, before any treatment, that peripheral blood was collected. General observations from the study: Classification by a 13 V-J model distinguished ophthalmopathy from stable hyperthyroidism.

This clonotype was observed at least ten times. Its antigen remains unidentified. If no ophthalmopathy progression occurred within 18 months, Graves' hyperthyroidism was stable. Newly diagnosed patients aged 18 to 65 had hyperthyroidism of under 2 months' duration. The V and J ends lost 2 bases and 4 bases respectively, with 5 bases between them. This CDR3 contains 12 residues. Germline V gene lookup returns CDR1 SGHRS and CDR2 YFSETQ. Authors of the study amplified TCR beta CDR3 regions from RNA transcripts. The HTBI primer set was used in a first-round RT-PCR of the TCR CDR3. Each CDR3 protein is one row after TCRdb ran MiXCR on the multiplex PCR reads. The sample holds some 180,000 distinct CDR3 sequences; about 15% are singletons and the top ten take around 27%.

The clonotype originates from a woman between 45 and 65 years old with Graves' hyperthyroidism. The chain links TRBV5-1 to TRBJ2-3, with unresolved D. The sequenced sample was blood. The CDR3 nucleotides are TGCGCCAGCAGCTTACTTGCAGATACGCAGTATTTT. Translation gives CASSLLADTQYF.